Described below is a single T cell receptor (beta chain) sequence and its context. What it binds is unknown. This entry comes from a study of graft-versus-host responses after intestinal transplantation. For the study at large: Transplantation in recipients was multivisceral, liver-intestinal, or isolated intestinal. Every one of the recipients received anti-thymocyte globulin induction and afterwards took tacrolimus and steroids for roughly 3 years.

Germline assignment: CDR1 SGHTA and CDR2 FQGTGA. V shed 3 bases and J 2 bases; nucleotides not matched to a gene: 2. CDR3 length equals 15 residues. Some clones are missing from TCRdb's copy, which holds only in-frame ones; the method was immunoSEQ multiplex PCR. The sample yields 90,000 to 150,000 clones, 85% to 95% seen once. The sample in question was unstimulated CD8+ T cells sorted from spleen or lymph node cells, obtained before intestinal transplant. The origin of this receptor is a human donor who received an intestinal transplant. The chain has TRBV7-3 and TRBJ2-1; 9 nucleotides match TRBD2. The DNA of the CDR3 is TGTGCCAGCAGCTTTAGCGGGAGTCCCTACAATGAGCAGTTCTTC. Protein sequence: CASSFSGSPYNEQFF.